This entry is about one T cell receptor (beta chain). The assay was immunoSEQ multiplex PCR, and TCRdb's table has in-frame clones only and misses some. Here the sample spans about 1 million clones, approximately 68% being singletons. The record originates from a study of shared clonotypes between healthy human individuals. Germline V gene sequence: CDR1 MDHEN, CDR2 SYDVKM. V dropped 5 bases and J dropped 7 bases, with 12 bases sitting between them. The CDR3 is made up of 12 amino acids. The clonotype originates from a man aged 18-30 years in good health. Sequencing input: memory CD4+ T cells sorted from blood. Stated subset: CD45RA-negative fraction. This chain joins TRBV28 and TRBJ2-7; D not certain. CDR3: CASSASLGEQYF. CDR3 DNA: TGTGCCAGCAGTGCCAGTCTAGGGGAGCAGTACTTC.